Listed below are T cell receptor beta chains from one sample, sequenced in a study of control samples from healthy donors and cancer patients. Using immunoSEQ multiplex PCR, the repertoire was profiled, and TCRdb retains in-frame clones only, with some absent. Of about 130,000 clones detected, approximately 89% appear once; the ten largest clones hold approximately 8%. Sequences were obtained from PBMCs. These receptors all stem from a man aged 50-59 years with head and neck cancer. CDR3s include the opening cysteine and the closing phenylalanine or tryptophan. Fields, in order: CDR3 DNA, CDR3 protein, J gene, V gene, clone size, D gene. A D gene is named only where the DNA matches it firmly. Clone size appears in some rows only: once, few, many, or a class for an expanded clone.

CDR3nt: TGTGCCAGCAGCTTGGTCCTAGCGAGCACAGATACGCAGTATTTT
CDR3aa: CASSLVLASTDTQYF
j_gene: TRBJ2-3
v_gene: TRBV5-6
abundance: -
d_gene: -

CDR3nt: TGTGCCAGCAGCTCAGTCAGGACCGTGGGGACCGGGGAGCTGTTTTTT
CDR3aa: CASSSVRTVGTGELFF
j_gene: TRBJ2-2
v_gene: TRBV7-9
abundance: once
d_gene: -

CDR3nt: TGTGCCAGCAGCCCCGGGCAGGAGGACATGAACACTGAAGCTTTCTTT
CDR3aa: CASSPGQEDMNTEAFF
j_gene: TRBJ1-1
v_gene: TRBV7-6
abundance: few
d_gene: -

CDR3nt: TGCGCCAGCAGTCAATCGCCTAGCGGGAGGCCTTTCAATGAGCAGTTCTTC
CDR3aa: CASSQSPSGRPFNEQFF
j_gene: TRBJ2-1
v_gene: TRBV23-1
abundance: -
d_gene: TRBD2

CDR3nt: TGTGCCAGCAGCCTCGTTGGAGGAATTTCCTACAATGAGCAGTTCTTC
CDR3aa: CASSLVGGISYNEQFF
j_gene: TRBJ2-1
v_gene: TRBV3-1/TRBV3-2
abundance: -
d_gene: -

CDR3nt: TGTGCCAGCAGCTTACTTCTCCAGGGAGGCGTTCGAAGCACTGAAGCTTTCTTT
CDR3aa: CASSLLLQGGVRSTEAFF
j_gene: TRBJ1-1
v_gene: TRBV7-2
abundance: -
d_gene: -

CDR3nt: TGTGCCAGCAGTGACGCGGGGCTGGGGACTGAAGCTTTCTTT
CDR3aa: CASSDAGLGTEAFF
j_gene: TRBJ1-1
v_gene: TRBV27
abundance: -
d_gene: -

CDR3nt: TGTGCCAGCAGTTTTCGGGGGGTCCTGAACACTGAAGCTTTCTTT
CDR3aa: CASSFRGVLNTEAFF
j_gene: TRBJ1-1
v_gene: TRBV28
abundance: -
d_gene: -

CDR3nt: TGTGCCAGCAACAACAGGTTCATGAACACTGAAGCTTTCTTT
CDR3aa: CASNNRFMNTEAFF
j_gene: TRBJ1-1
v_gene: TRBV6-5
abundance: -
d_gene: -

CDR3nt: TGTGCCAGCAGTGACATGGGGGGAGGCTACACCTTC
CDR3aa: CASSDMGGGYTF
j_gene: TRBJ1-2
v_gene: TRBV6-1
abundance: -
d_gene: -

CDR3nt: TGTGCCAGCAGTTACTCGACAGGGCCTTATGGCTACACCTTC
CDR3aa: CASSYSTGPYGYTF
j_gene: TRBJ1-2
v_gene: TRBV6-6
abundance: -
d_gene: TRBD1

CDR3nt: TGTGCCAGCAGCCTATCCTCCCGCGGTGAGCAGTTCTTC
CDR3aa: CASSLSSRGEQFF
j_gene: TRBJ2-1
v_gene: TRBV28
abundance: -
d_gene: -

CDR3nt: TGTGCCAGCAGCTTTCAGGACAGGGATCCAGATACGCAGTATTTT
CDR3aa: CASSFQDRDPDTQYF
j_gene: TRBJ2-3
v_gene: TRBV5-6
abundance: -
d_gene: TRBD1

CDR3nt: TGTGCCAGCAGCCCCTTACCCGGGAGGGTAACCGGGGAGCTGTTTTTT
CDR3aa: CASSPLPGRVTGELFF
j_gene: TRBJ2-2
v_gene: TRBV3-1/TRBV3-2
abundance: -
d_gene: TRBD2

CDR3nt: TGTGCCAGCAGCGAGTGGGGACAGGGGGACACTGAAGCTTTCTTT
CDR3aa: CASSEWGQGDTEAFF
j_gene: TRBJ1-1
v_gene: TRBV9
abundance: -
d_gene: TRBD1

CDR3nt: TGTGCCAGCACCGCAGGGGGTTCACCCCTCCACTTT
CDR3aa: CASTAGGSPLHF
j_gene: TRBJ1-6
v_gene: TRBV27
abundance: -
d_gene: TRBD1

CDR3nt: TGTGCCAGCAGCTCCTACCGGGACAGGGGGCTGACCCAGTACTTC
CDR3aa: CASSSYRDRGLTQYF
j_gene: TRBJ2-5
v_gene: TRBV5-4
abundance: -
d_gene: TRBD1

CDR3nt: TGTGCCAGCCAGGAGGGGCGCCGGACTGAAGCTTTCTTT
CDR3aa: CASQEGRRTEAFF
j_gene: TRBJ1-1
v_gene: TRBV19
abundance: -
d_gene: -

CDR3nt: TGCGCCAGCAGTGATTTCCGGGACAGCCCGTCCGCCTACGAGCAGTACTTC
CDR3aa: CASSDFRDSPSAYEQYF
j_gene: TRBJ2-7
v_gene: TRBV10-1
abundance: -
d_gene: TRBD1

CDR3nt: TGTGCCAGCAGTGTAGGACAGGGTTATATCTACGAGCAGTACTTC
CDR3aa: CASSVGQGYIYEQYF
j_gene: TRBJ2-7
v_gene: TRBV2
abundance: -
d_gene: TRBD1

CDR3nt: TGCGCCAGCAGCCAAGATGAGTCAGGAGGGTTCACCTACGAGCAGTACTTC
CDR3aa: CASSQDESGGFTYEQYF
j_gene: TRBJ2-7
v_gene: TRBV4-1
abundance: -
d_gene: -

CDR3nt: TGTGCCAGCAGCCCCCGGGACAGGGGCTATGAGCAGTTCTTC
CDR3aa: CASSPRDRGYEQFF
j_gene: TRBJ2-1
v_gene: TRBV21-1
abundance: -
d_gene: -

CDR3nt: TGTGCCAGCAGCTTGGCCTGGGGAACAGATGGCTACACCTTC
CDR3aa: CASSLAWGTDGYTF
j_gene: TRBJ1-2
v_gene: TRBV5-4
abundance: -
d_gene: -

CDR3nt: TGCGCCAGCAGCTTGTGGGCGGGGAGCTCCTACGAGCAGTACTTC
CDR3aa: CASSLWAGSSYEQYF
j_gene: TRBJ2-7
v_gene: TRBV5-1
abundance: -
d_gene: -

CDR3nt: TGTGCCAGTGAGGACTTCTCTGGAAACACCATATATTTT
CDR3aa: CASEDFSGNTIYF
j_gene: TRBJ1-3
v_gene: TRBV19
abundance: -
d_gene: -